This T cell receptor beta chain comes out of a study of blood T cell repertoires in COVID-19. Study-wide context: Samples taken during acute and convalescent COVID-19 were collected in the United States, Italy and Spain. The cDNA or gDNA used as material had been derived from T cells, B-cell-depleted T cells, or PBMCs.

In the original processing: It was from reference gene primer amplification that nucleated cell counts were estimated. Data came from immunoSEQ multiplex PCR; TCRdb stores just in-frame clones and leaves some out. V, J and clone size derive from that table, while D and trimming were established from the DNA sequence. The sample includes around 67,000 clones, 84% of them seen just once. Germline V gene lookup returns CDR1 LGHDT and CDR2 YNNKEL (reference sequence). V was pared by 0 bases and J by 5 bases, with 6 bases of the junction left unmatched. There are 15 residues in the CDR3. The genes are TRBV3-1 (or the pseudogene TRBV3-2) and TRBJ1-1, with 7 bases identical to TRBD1. This sequence originates from a man aged 65-85 years with acute or convalescent COVID-19. Sequenced: peripheral blood. The CDR3 nucleotides are TGTGCCAGCAGCCAAGAAGAGGGGGCAGGGACTGAAGCTTTCTTT. The encoded protein is CASSQEEGAGTEAFF.